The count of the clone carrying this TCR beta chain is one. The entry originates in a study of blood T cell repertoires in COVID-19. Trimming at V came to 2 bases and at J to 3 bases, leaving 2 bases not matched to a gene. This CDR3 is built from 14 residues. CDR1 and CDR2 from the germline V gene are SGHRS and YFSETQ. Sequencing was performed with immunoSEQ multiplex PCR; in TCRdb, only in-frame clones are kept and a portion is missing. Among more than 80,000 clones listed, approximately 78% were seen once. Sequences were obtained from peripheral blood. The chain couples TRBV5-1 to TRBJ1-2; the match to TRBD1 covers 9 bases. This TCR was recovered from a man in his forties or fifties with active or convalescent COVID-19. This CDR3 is CASSLQGADYGYTF. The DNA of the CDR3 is TGCGCCAGCAGCTTACAGGGGGCAGACTATGGCTACACCTTC. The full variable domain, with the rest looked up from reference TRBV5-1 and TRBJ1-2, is KAGVTQTPRYLIKTRGQQVTLSCSPISGHRSVSWYQQTPGQGLQFLFEYFSETQRNKGNFPGRFSGRQFSNSRSEMNVSTLELGDSALYLCASSLQGADYGYTFGSGTRLTVV.